This T cell receptor beta chain emerged from a study of T cell responses to AZD1222 COVID-19 vaccine. Regarding the study as a whole: Repertoire sampling was restricted to post-peak T cell response timepoints. Clonal diversity was possibly underestimated, and white British individuals and females predominated among donors. Elevations in Spike-specific TCR breadth and depth followed administration of two AZD1222 doses. Among those given AZD1222, only six were seropositive at baseline.

In germline, CDR1 is LGHNT, CDR2 FRNRAP. This CDR3 is built from 17 residues. V gave up 0 bases and J gave up 4 bases; unmatched junction bases: 8. The table lists this clone with a count of one. No antigen is known for it. The data were produced by immunoSEQ multiplex PCR, yet TCRdb's version contains in-frame clones alone and is incomplete. The sample lists 150,000 or so clones, 75% to 85% occurring once. This sequence joins TRBV12-5 and TRBJ1-5, with 8 bases fitting TRBD1. The sequence was obtained from an adult in good health. The sequenced sample was peripheral blood, obtained on day 0 of MenACWY control vaccination. This CDR3 reads CASGLVTGQGVNQPQHF. CDR3 nucleotide sequence: TGTGCTAGTGGTTTGGTAACCGGACAGGGAGTAAATCAGCCCCAGCATTTT.